Below, one T cell receptor beta chain is given with its context. Antigen unknown. This sample is drawn from a study of T cell responses to AZD1222 COVID-19 vaccine. Whole-study results and caveats: Possibly, clonal diversity was underestimated; donors were largely white British and included more females.

Sequenced by immunoSEQ multiplex PCR; TCRdb stores in-frame clones only, minus some. In the table there are 140,000 or so clones, roughly 89% of which are singletons. Germline V lookup: CDR1 MNHEY, CDR2 SMNVEV (reference sequence). The CDR3 has 16 residues. Losses at the gene ends were 3 bases for V and 1 base for J; bases not matched to a gene: 8. The material was peripheral blood, obtained 28 days after the second dose of the MenACWY control vaccine. The sequence was collected from an adult who received the MenACWY meningococcal vaccine as a control. The chain joins TRBV27 to TRBJ2-7; 8 bases are shared with TRBD2. CDR3 sequence (DNA): TGTGCCAGCAGTTTGCGTTGGCGGGAGGTTTCCTACGAGCAGTACTTC. Its translation: CASSLRWREVSYEQYF.